The 27 T cell receptor beta chains below all came from one sample that was sequenced in a study of tumor and adjacent non-tumor tissue in lung cancer. The template was RNA from unsorted bulk tissue. The library came from three nested PCR rounds adapted from ARM-PCR protocols. TCRdb ran MiXCR on the multiplex PCR reads and lists one entry per CDR3 protein. In the table there are more than 85,000 distinct CDR3 sequences, roughly 62% of which are singletons. The sequencing input was lung tumor tissue. The receptors were gathered from a man aged 65 to 85 with non-small cell lung cancer.

This clonotype is medium-sized (0.01 to 0.1%) by share. V and J are TRBV6-5 and TRBJ2-1; 10 nucleotides align to TRBD1. The length of the CDR3 is 16 residues. V gave up 6 bases and J gave up 8 bases; unmatched junction bases: 13. Germline V CDR1 and CDR2: MNHEY, SVGAGI. Here the CDR3 DNA reads TGTGCCAGCAGGCCCCAGGGACAGGGGTCGCTTGATGAGCAGTTCTTC. This translates into CASRPQGQGSLDEQFF.

Regarding this clonotype: Its ends do not fully match the called genes, so a read error is possible. This rearrangement joins TRBV11-2 to TRBJ2-2; the D gene is possibly TRBD2 (6 bases). The germline V gene has CDR1 SGHAT and CDR2 FQNNGV. The CDR3 sequence is 15 residues long. The CDR3: CASSLLRSSTGELFF. Here the CDR3 DNA reads TGTGCCAGCAGCTTATTAAGGAGTAGCACGGGGGAACTGTTTTTT. Combining the CDR3 with reference TRBV11-2 and TRBJ2-2 gives the whole variable domain EAGVAQSPRYKIIEKRQSVAFWCNPISGHATLYWYQQILGQGPKLLIQFQNNGVVDDSQLPKDRFSAERLKGVDSTLKIQPAKLEDSAVYLCASSLLRSSTGELFFGEGSRLTVL.

This clonotype appeared a single time. One end of the junction does not line up with germline, which may come from a read error. V is TRBV11-2 and J is TRBJ2-7; D is uncertain. The V gene's germline CDR1 is SGHAT and CDR2 FQNNGV. This CDR3 is 12 amino acids long. In DNA, the CDR3 is TGTGTCAGCAACATCCTCTCCTACGGGCAGTACTTC. Amino acid sequence: CVSNILSYGQYF. Filled out from reference TRBV11-2 and TRBJ2-7, the complete variable domain reads EAGVAQSPRYKIIEKRQSVAFWCNPISGHATLYWYQQILGQGPKLLIQFQNNGVVDDSQLPKDRFSAERLKGVDSTLKIQPAKLEDSAVYLCVSNILSYGQYFGPGTRLTVT.

The V and J genes are TRBV11-2 and TRBJ2-3; TRBD2 is a possible D gene (6 bases). V was pared by 6 bases and J by 1 base, with 17 bases between. CDR3 length equals 16 residues. Germline CDR1 is SGHAT and CDR2 is FQNNGV. The CDR3 protein is CASSPLDGGCTDTQYF. CDR3 nucleotide sequence: TGTGCCAGCAGTCCTTTAGACGGGGGATGCACAGATACGCAGTATTTT.

The sample holds many counts of this clonotype. V and J are TRBV20-1 and TRBJ2-7; 13 bases are a match to TRBD2. V was pared by 7 bases and J by 2 bases, with 5 bases of the junction left unmatched. The CDR3 contains 14 residues. The germline gives CDR1 DFQATT, CDR2 SNEGSKA (reference sequence). Here the CDR3 reads CSVRTSGRTYEQYF. CDR3 coding DNA: TGCAGTGTGAGGACTAGCGGGAGAACCTACGAGCAGTACTTC.

On this clonotype itself: Compared with germline, one end of the junction differs, possibly owing to a read error. CDR3 DNA: TGTGTCAGCAGCCCATGTCGAACCAGAAACTCCTACGAGCAGTACTTC. Amino acid sequence: CVSSPCRTRNSYEQYF. This sequence joins TRBV11-1 and TRBJ2-7; D not resolved. This CDR3 is built from 16 residues. Germline lookup yields CDR1 SGHAT and CDR2 FQDESV (reference sequence).

Ten or more counts support this clonotype. The V call is TRBV12-3 or TRBV12-4, the J call TRBJ2-1; weak D call: TRBD2 (6 bases). V shed 2 bases and J shed 0 bases, with 14 bases lying between them. The length of the CDR3 is 17 residues. The CDR3 protein is CASSLRGLPSSYNEQFF. DNA of the CDR3: TGTGCCAGCAGTTTAAGGGGACTGCCGAGCTCCTACAATGAGCAGTTCTTC.

Turning to this clonotype: At one of its ends the junction is not consistent with the germline gene, which may arise from a read error. The CDR3 is CVSSRTSTGELFF. The CDR3 coding sequence is TGTGTCAGCAGCCGTACTAGCACCGGGGAGCTGTTTTTT. V is TRBV11-2 and J is TRBJ2-2; perhaps TRBD2 as D (5 bases). CDR3 length equals 13 residues. Looked up from germline, CDR1 is SGHAT and CDR2 is FQNNGV.

This clonotype has a count of ten or more. This chain joins TRBV4-2 and TRBJ2-5, with D uncertain. The germline V gene has CDR1 LGHNA and CDR2 YNFKEQ. This CDR3 has 17 residues. V was trimmed by 0 bases and J by 5 bases, leaving 19 bases between them. The CDR3 DNA reads as TGTGCCAGCAGCCAAGATCGTGGGGTCGCTCGGGTTGAGACCCAGTACTTC. Protein product: CASSQDRGVARVETQYF.

This clonotype appeared a few times. This clone may be a read error of a much larger clone one base away. V gene TRBV12-3 or TRBV12-4 combines with J gene TRBJ2-7, with TRBD2 matching 7 bases. Losses at the gene ends were 6 bases for V and 1 base for J; bases not matched to a gene: 15. CDR3 length equals 17 residues. The CDR3: CASSKPYPGGRSYEQYF. Written as DNA, the CDR3 is TGTGCCAGCAGCAAACCCTACCCTGGCGGGAGATCCTACGAGCAGTACTTC.

This chain connects TRBV30 to TRBJ1-1; TRBD1 might be the D (5 bases). CDR1 is GTSNPN, CDR2 SVGIG, per germline (reference sequence). The CDR3 is made up of 13 amino acids. The V gene lost 3 bases and the J gene lost 14 bases, with 22 bases spanning the gap. CDR3 sequence: CAWSASRGFTTFF. The CDR3 DNA is TGTGCCTGGAGCGCCAGTCGGGGGTTTACCACATTCTTT.

Only a few counts were recorded for this clonotype. One end of the junction fails to match germline, which may point to a read error. This chain connects TRBV29-1 to TRBJ1-1; 8 nucleotides match TRBD1. Germline V gives CDR1 SQVTM, CDR2 ANQGSEA. CDR3 length: 10 amino acids. The CDR3 bases are TGCAGTACCGAGGACAGGGAAGCTTTCTTC. Translated: CSTEDREAFF.

In its sample, this clonotype was seen many times. For the CDR3, the DNA is TGCAGCGTTGAAGAGGGACGGAGGGAGCAGTACTTC. Protein: CSVEEGRREQYF. The gene calls are TRBV29-1 and TRBJ2-7, with D perhaps given as TRBD1 or TRBD2 (5 bases each). The V and J ends lost 0 bases and 7 bases respectively, with 10 bases between them. Germline CDR1 SQVTM, CDR2 ANQGSEA. The CDR3 contains 12 residues.

This clonotype came up a few times. The genes are TRBV20-1 and TRBJ2-3; tentative D call: TRBD1 (5 bases). V was pared by 4 bases and J by 3 bases, with 17 bases between. The germline CDR1 and CDR2 sequences are DFQATT and SNEGSKA (reference sequence). This CDR3 has 15 amino acids. CDR3 residues: CSAIVRAGDTDTQYF. The CDR3 DNA reads TGCAGTGCTATTGTCAGGGCAGGTGATACAGATACGCAGTATTTT.

V gene TRBV7-6 combines with J gene TRBJ2-7, with D possibly matching TRBD2 (7 bases). Trimming took off 5 bases at V and 3 bases at J, with 11 bases between the two ends. Germline V gives CDR1 SGHVS, CDR2 FNYEAQ. The CDR3 consists of 13 residues. CDR3 amino acids: CASSGGGGYEQYF. The CDR3 DNA follows: TGTGCCAGCAGCGGGGGGGGCGGCTACGAGCAGTACTTC.

As for this clonotype: A much larger clone differs by one base, so this may be a read error. This sequence joins TRBV5-5 and TRBJ2-5; 9 bases align to TRBD2. Germline CDR1 is SGHKS and CDR2 is YYEKEE (reference sequence). This CDR3 has 16 residues. CDR3 DNA sequence: TGTGCCAGCAGCTCGCGGCCTAGCGGGGCCCAAGGGACCCAGTACTTC. Encoded protein: CASSSRPSGAQGTQYF.

The CDR3 spells CASSEPGLARETQYF. CDR3 DNA sequence: TGTGCCAGCAGTGAACCGGGACTAGCTCGGGAGACCCAGTACTTC. V gene TRBV2 combines with J gene TRBJ2-5, with TRBD2 matching over 9 bases. Germline-derived CDR1 and CDR2 are SNHLY and FYNNEI. This CDR3 is 15 amino acids long. The V segment lost 2 bases and the J segment 5 bases; nucleotides outside the gene matches: 6.

Comments on this clonotype: The CDR3 ends on some other residue instead of the conserved phenylalanine or tryptophan, so this is likely a read error. The V call is TRBV11-3, the J call TRBJ1-2; no definite D call. The germline V gene has CDR1 SGHNT and CDR2 YENEEA. The CDR3 has 13 amino acids. CDR3 DNA: TGTGACAGCAGCTTTAGCGGGGATGCGAGCTACACCCTC. It translates to CDSSFSGDASYTL.

In regard to this clonotype: One junction end does not reproduce the germline sequence, and a read error may be involved. This chain links TRBV11-2 with TRBJ2-3; D is undetermined. Germline assignment: CDR1 SGHAT and CDR2 FQNNGV. This CDR3 has 12 residues. In DNA, the CDR3 is TGTGTCAGCAGCCGAAACGCAGATACGCAGTATTTT. Residues: CVSSRNADTQYF.

Concerning this clonotype: Germline and junction disagree at one end, which may indicate a read error. The CDR3: CASSLQCGRAGDMQYF. As DNA, the CDR3 is TGTGCCAGCAGCTTACAGTGCGGGAGGGCCGGAGATATGCAGTATTTT. The rearrangement uses TRBV11-3 and TRBJ2-3; 9 positions match TRBD2. The germline V gene has CDR1 SGHNT and CDR2 YENEEA. CDR3 length: 16 residues.

The V call is TRBV20-1, the J call TRBJ2-3; TRBD2 agrees at 10 bases. CDR1 is DFQATT, CDR2 SNEGSKA, per germline (reference sequence). With V trimmed by 5 bases and J by 2 bases, 7 bases remained unmatched. This CDR3 comprises 15 residues. The CDR3 sequence is CSAFSGGDLTDTQYF. CDR3 sequence (DNA): TGCAGTGCTTTCAGCGGGGGGGACCTCACAGATACGCAGTATTTT.

V gene TRBV30 combines with J gene TRBJ1-5, with a tentative D call TRBD1 (5 bases). The germline gives CDR1 GTSNPN, CDR2 SVGIG (reference sequence). Trimming left V 2 bases short and J 4 bases short, with 12 bases between. This CDR3 is 14 amino acids long. The CDR3, as DNA: TGTGCCTGGAGTTCTGAGGGGCTGAATCAGCCCCAGCATTTT. It translates to CAWSSEGLNQPQHF.

Note on this clonotype: At one of its ends the junction is not consistent with the germline gene, which may arise from a read error. This chain joins TRBV4-1 and TRBJ2-1; 14 bases map to TRBD2. Per the germline V gene, CDR1 is MGHRA and CDR2 is YSYEKL. This CDR3 region has 17 residues. This CDR3 reads CASSQGTSGSSCNEQFF. As DNA, the CDR3 is TGCGCCAGTAGCCAGGGGACTAGCGGGAGCTCCTGCAATGAGCAGTTCTTC.

This clonotype showed up just a few times. Possible read error: a much larger clone is one base away. The J gene is TRBJ2-3, the V gene TRBV12-3 or TRBV12-4; TRBD2 matches at 10 bases. This CDR3 contains 14 residues. DNA of the CDR3: TGTGCCAGCAGGGGACTAGCGAACACAGATATGCAGTATTTT. Translation: CASRGLANTDMQYF.

As concerns this clonotype: At one boundary the junction diverges from the germline segment, which might be a read error. The rearrangement uses TRBV29-1 and TRBJ2-3; 11 bases map to TRBD1. The CDR3 has 14 amino acids. The germline V gene encodes CDR1 SQVTM and CDR2 ANQGSEA. This CDR3 reads CSVRGQGDADTQNF. DNA of the CDR3: TGCAGCGTTAGGGGACAGGGGGACGCTGATACGCAGAATTTT.

Remarks on this clonotype: Germline is not matched at one junction end, which may reflect a read error. This chain links TRBV6-5 with TRBJ2-3, with TRBD2 as a possible D gene (5 bases). Per germline, CDR1 MNHEY and CDR2 SVGAGI. The CDR3 is made up of 15 amino acids. In nucleotides, the CDR3 is TGTGCCAACGGAGGAGAGTCCTCTAGCACAGATACACAGTATTTT. Protein: CANGGESSSTDTQYF.

On this clonotype itself: A much larger clonotype is one base distant, so this may be a read error. The V call is TRBV28, the J call TRBJ1-1; 8 positions match TRBD1. Germline lookup yields CDR1 MDHEN and CDR2 SYDVKM. J was trimmed by 5 bases and V by 4 bases; bases with no gene match: 15. CDR3 length equals 17 residues. The CDR3 protein is CASSSRSVRQGRTEAFF. The CDR3 DNA reads as TGTGCCAGCAGTTCCCGCTCCGTACGACAGGGGAGAACTGAAGCTTTCTTT.